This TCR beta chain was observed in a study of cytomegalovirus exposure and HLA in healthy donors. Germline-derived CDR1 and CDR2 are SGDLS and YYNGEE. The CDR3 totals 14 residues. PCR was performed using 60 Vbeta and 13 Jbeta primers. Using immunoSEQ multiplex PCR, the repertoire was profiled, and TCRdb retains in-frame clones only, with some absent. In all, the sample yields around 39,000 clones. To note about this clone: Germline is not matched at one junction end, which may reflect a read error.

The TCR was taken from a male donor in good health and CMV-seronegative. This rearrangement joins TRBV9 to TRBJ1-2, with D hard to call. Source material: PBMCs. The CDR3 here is CASSASHENYGYTF. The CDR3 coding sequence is TGTGCCAGCAGCGCCTCCCACGAAAACTATGGTTACACCTTC.